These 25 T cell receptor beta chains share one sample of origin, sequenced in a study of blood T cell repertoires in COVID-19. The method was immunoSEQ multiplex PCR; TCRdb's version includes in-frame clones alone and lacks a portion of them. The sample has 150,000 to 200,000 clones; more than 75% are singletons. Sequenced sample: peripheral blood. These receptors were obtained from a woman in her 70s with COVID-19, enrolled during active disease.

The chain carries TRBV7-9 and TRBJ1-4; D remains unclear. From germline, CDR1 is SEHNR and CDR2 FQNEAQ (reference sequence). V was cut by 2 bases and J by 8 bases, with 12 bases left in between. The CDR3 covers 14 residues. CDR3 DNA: TGTGCCAGCAGCTTACCTAGGAAGGAGGAAAAACTGTTTTTT. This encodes CASSLPRKEEKLFF.

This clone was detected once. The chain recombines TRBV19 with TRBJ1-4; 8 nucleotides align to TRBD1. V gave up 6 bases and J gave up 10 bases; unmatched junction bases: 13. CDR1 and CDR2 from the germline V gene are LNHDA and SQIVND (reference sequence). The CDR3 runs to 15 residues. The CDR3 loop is CASSRRTGLSPKLFF. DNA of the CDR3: TGTGCCAGTAGCCGACGGACAGGGTTATCCCCAAAACTGTTTTTT.

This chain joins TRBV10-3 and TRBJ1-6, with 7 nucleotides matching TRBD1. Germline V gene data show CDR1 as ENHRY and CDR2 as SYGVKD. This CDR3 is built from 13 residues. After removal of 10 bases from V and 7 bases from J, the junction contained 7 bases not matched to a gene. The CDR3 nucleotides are TGTGCCACCCAAACAGGGGTAAATTCACCCCTCCACTTT. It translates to CATQTGVNSPLHF.

CDR3 amino acids: CASSTRTGYPHF. The CDR3 nucleotides are TGTGCCAGTAGTACACGGACAGGGTACCCGCATTTT. The chain joins TRBV19 to TRBJ1-5; TRBD1 matches 8 bases. With 4 bases clipped from V and 15 bases from J, the junction kept 8 bases outside the gene matches. Germline CDR1 reads LNHDA; CDR2 reads SQIVND (reference sequence). The CDR3 length is 12 residues.

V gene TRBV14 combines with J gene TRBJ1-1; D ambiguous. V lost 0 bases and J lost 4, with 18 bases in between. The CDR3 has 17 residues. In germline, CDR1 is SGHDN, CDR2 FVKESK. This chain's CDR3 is CASSQDLPGWGGTEAFF. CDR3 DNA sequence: TGTGCCAGCAGCCAAGATCTTCCGGGGTGGGGTGGCACTGAAGCTTTCTTT.

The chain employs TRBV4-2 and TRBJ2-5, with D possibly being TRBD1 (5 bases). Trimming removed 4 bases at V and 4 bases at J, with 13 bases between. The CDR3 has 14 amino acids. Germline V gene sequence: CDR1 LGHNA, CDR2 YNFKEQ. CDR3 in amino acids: CASSPRALGETQYF. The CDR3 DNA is TGTGCCAGCAGCCCCAGGGCCCTCGGAGAGACCCAGTACTTC.

CDR3 loop: CSASRFGTGGAKQPQHF. Here the CDR3 DNA reads TGCAGTGCTAGTCGGTTCGGGACAGGGGGCGCAAAACAGCCCCAGCATTTT. This chain links TRBV20-1 with TRBJ1-5, with 12 bases lining up with TRBD1. CDR1 and CDR2 (germline): DFQATT, SNEGSKA (reference sequence). There are 17 residues in the CDR3. J gave up 7 bases and V 3 bases, and 13 bases lay outside the gene matches.

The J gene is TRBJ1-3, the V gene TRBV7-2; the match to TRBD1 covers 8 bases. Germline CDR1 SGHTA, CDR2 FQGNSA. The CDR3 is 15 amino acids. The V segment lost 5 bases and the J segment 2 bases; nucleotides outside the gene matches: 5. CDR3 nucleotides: TGTGCCAGCAGCACCGGACAGGGTACTGGAAACACCATATATTTT. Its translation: CASSTGQGTGNTIYF.

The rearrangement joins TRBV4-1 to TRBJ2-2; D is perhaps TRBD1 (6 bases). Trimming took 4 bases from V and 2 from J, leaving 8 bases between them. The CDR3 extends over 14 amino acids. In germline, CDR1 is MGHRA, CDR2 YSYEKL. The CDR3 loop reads CASSPGQNTGELFF. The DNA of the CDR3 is TGCGCCAGCAGCCCGGGACAAAACACCGGGGAGCTGTTTTTT.

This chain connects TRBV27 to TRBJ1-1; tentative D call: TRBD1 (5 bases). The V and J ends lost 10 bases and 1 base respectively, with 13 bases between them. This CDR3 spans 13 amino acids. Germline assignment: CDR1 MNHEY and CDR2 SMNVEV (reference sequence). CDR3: CATKTGGNTEAFF. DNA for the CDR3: TGTGCCACCAAGACGGGGGGGAACACTGAAGCTTTCTTT.

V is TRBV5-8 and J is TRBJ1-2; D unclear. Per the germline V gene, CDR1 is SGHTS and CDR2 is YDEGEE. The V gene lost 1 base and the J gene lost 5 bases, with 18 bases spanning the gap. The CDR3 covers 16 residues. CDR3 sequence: CASSLNAGLRVYGYTF. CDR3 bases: TGTGCCAGCAGCTTGAACGCAGGCCTCCGAGTTTATGGCTACACCTTC.

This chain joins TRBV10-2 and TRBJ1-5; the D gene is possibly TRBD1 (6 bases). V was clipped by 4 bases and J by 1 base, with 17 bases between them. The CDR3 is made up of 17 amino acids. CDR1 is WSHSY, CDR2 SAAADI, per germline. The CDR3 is CASSGNFGGGSNQPQHF. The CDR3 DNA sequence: TGCGCCAGCAGTGGCAATTTTGGGGGCGGGAGCAATCAGCCCCAGCATTTT.

The CDR3 loop is CASSLRTGGESGYTF. The CDR3, as DNA: TGCGCCAGCAGCTTGAGGACAGGGGGTGAGAGTGGCTACACCTTC. This chain connects TRBV5-1 to TRBJ1-2; the match to TRBD1 covers 10 bases. The CDR3 totals 15 residues. CDR1 is SGHRS, CDR2 YFSETQ, per germline. V lost 1 base to trimming and J lost 7 bases; unmatched junction nucleotides: 7.

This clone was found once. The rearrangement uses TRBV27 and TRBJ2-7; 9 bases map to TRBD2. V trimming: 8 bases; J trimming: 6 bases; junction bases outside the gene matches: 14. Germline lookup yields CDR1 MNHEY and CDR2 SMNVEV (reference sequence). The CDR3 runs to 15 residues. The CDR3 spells CASRTVAGVASEQYF. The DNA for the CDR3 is TGTGCCAGCCGAACCGTAGCGGGAGTCGCCAGCGAGCAGTACTTC.

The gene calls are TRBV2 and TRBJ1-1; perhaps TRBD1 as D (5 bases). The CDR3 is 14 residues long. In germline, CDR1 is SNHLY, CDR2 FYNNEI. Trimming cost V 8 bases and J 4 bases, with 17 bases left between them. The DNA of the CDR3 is TGTGCCAGCTGGGGACGGGAGATTGGCACTGAAGCTTTCTTT. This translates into CASWGREIGTEAFF.

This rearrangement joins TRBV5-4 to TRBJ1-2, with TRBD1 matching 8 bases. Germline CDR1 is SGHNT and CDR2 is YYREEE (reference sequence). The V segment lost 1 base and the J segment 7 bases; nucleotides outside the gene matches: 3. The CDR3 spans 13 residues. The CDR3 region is CASSLQGAGGYTF. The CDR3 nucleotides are TGTGCCAGCAGCTTGCAGGGGGCGGGTGGCTACACCTTC.

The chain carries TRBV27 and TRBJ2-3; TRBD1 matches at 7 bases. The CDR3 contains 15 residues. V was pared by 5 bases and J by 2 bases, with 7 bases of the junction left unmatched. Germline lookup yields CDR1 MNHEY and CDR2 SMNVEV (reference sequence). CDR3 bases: TGTGCCAGCAGTGGCTTCGGGACAGACACAGATACGCAGTATTTT. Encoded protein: CASSGFGTDTDTQYF.

The CDR3 is CASSLESWEGTYNEQFF. The DNA of the CDR3 is TGTGCCAGCAGCTTAGAGTCGTGGGAGGGTACCTACAATGAGCAGTTCTTC. V is TRBV7-9 and J is TRBJ2-1; TRBD2 matches at 7 bases. The ends lost 1 base at V and 2 bases at J; junction bases unmatched: 8. CDR3 length: 17 residues. CDR1 SEHNR and CDR2 FQNEAQ come from the germline V gene (reference sequence).

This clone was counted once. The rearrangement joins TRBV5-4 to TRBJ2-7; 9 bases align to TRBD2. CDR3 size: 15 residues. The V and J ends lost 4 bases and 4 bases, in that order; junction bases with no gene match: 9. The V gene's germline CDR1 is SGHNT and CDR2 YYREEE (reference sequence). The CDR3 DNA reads TGTGCCAGCAGCCGTAGCGGGAGAGTAGCGTACGAGCAGTACTTC. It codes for CASSRSGRVAYEQYF.

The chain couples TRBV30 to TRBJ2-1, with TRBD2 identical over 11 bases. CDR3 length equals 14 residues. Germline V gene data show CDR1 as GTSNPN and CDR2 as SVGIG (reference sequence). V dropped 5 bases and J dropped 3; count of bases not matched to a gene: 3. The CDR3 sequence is CAWATSGIYNEQFF. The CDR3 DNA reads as TGTGCCTGGGCGACTAGCGGGATCTACAATGAGCAGTTCTTC.

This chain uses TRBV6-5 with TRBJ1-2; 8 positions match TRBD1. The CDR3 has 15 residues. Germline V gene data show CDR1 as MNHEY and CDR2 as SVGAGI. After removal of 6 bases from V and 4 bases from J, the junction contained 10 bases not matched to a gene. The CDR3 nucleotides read TGTGCCAGCAGGGGAACCAGGGGGCAAGGCTATGGCTACACCTTC. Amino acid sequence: CASRGTRGQGYGYTF.

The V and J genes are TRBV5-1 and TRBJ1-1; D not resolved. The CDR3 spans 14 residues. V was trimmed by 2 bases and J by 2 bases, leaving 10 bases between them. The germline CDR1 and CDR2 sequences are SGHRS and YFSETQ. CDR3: CASSFVQFNTEAFF. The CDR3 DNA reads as TGCGCCAGCAGCTTTGTTCAATTTAACACTGAAGCTTTCTTT.

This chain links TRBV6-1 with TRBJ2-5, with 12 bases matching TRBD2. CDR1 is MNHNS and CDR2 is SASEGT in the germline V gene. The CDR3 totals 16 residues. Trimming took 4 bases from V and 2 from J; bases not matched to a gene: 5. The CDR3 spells CASSGALAGGQETQYF. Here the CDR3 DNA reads TGTGCCAGCAGTGGGGCCCTAGCGGGGGGGCAAGAGACCCAGTACTTC.

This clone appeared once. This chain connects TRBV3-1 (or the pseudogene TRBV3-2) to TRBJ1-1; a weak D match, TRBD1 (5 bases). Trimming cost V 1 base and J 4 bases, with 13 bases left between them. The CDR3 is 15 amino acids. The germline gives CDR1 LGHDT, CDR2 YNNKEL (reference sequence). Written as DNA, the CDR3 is TGTGCCAGCAGCCAAGCTACGACCGGGGGCACTGAAGCTTTCTTT. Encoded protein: CASSQATTGGTEAFF.

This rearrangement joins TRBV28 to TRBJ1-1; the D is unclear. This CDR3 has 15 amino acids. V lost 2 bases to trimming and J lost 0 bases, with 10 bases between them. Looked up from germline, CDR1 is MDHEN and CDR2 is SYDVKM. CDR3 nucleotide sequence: TGTGCCAGCAGTTTAACAGCCCCCATGAACACTGAAGCTTTCTTT. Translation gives CASSLTAPMNTEAFF.